This record covers a single TCR beta chain. Its target is unknown. Repertoires were generated with immunoSEQ multiplex PCR, while TCRdb's copy carries only in-frame clones and drops some. Of about 89,000 clones listed, 86% were seen once; the top ten hold about 1.5%. The sample comes from a study of T cell repertoires and HLA-DP antigens. This CDR3 contains 15 residues. Germline CDR1 reads LNHDA; CDR2 reads SQIVND (reference sequence). V shed 4 bases and J 7 bases; nucleotides not matched to a gene: 10. The chain employs TRBV19 and TRBJ2-1; 7 bases agree with TRBD1. The TCR was taken from a man in his fifties or sixties in good health and CMV-seronegative. The sample was CD4+ T cells from PBMCs. The CDR3 sequence is CASSSGRGLKNEQFF. CDR3 coding DNA: TGTGCCAGTAGTAGCGGCAGGGGGTTGAAGAATGAGCAGTTCTTC.